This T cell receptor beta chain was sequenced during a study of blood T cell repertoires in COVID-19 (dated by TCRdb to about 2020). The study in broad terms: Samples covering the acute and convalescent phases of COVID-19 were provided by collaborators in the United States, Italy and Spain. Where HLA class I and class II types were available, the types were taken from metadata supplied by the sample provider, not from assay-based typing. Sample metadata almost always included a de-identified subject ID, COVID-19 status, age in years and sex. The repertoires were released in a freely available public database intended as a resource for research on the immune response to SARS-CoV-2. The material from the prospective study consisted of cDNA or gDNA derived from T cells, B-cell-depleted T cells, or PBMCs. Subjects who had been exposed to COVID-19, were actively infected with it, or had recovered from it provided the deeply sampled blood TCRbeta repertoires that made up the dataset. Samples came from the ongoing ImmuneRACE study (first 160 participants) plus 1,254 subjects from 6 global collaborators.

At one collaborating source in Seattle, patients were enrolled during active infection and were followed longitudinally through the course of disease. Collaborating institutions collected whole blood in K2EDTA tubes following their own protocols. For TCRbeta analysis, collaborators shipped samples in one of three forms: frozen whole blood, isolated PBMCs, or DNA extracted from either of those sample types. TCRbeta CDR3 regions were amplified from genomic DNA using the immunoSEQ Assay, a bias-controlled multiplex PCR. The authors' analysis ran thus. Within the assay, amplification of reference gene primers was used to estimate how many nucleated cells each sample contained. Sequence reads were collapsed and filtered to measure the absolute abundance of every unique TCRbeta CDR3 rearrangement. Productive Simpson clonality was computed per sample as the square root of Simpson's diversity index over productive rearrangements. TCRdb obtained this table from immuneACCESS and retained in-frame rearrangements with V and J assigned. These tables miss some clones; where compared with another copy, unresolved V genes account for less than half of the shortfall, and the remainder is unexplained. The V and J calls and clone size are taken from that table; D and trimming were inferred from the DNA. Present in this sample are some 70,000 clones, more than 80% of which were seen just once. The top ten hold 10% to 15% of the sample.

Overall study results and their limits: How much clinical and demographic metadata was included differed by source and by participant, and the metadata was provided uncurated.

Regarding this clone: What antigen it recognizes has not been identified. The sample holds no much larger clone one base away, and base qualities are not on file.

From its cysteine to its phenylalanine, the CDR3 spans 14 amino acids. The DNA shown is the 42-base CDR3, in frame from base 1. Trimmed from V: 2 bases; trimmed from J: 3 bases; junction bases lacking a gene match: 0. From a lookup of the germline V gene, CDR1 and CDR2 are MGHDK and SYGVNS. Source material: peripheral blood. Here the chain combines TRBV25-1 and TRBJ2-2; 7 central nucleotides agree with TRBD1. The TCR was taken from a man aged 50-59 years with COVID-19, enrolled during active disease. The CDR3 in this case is CASSEQGDTGELFF. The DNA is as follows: TGTGCCAGCAGTGAACAGGGGGACACCGGGGAGCTGTTTTTT.